This T cell receptor (beta chain) appears in the sequencing data of a study of graft-versus-host responses after intestinal transplantation. The data were produced by immunoSEQ multiplex PCR, yet TCRdb's version contains in-frame clones alone and is incomplete. Altogether about 120,000 clones are present, around 95% being singletons, with the ten largest covering 2.5% to 3.5%. On this clone: Its antigen is currently unknown.

This material consisted of unstimulated CD8+ T cells sorted from spleen or lymph node cells, taken before intestinal transplant. The receptor's source is a human donor who received an intestinal transplant.

In DNA, the CDR3 is TGTGCCAGCAGCTTAAGTGGGAGCTCCTACAATGAGCAGTTCTTC. This sequence encodes CASSLSGSSYNEQFF. The V gene is TRBV7-6, the J gene TRBJ2-1; D might be TRBD2 (5 bases). The V gene's germline CDR1 is SGHVS and CDR2 FNYEAQ. The CDR3 runs to 15 residues. Trimming removed 2 bases at V and 0 bases at J, with 8 bases between. The variable domain in full, completed from reference TRBV7-6 and TRBJ2-1, reads GAGVSQSPRYKVTKRGQDVALRCDPISGHVSLYWYRQALGQGPEFLTYFNYEAQQDKSGLPNDRFSAERPEGSISTLTIQRTEQRDSAMYRCASSLSGSSYNEQFFGPGTRLTVL.